These 15 T cell receptor beta chains were all obtained from the same sample, sequenced in a study of blood T cell repertoires in COVID-19. The assay was immunoSEQ multiplex PCR, and TCRdb's table has in-frame clones only and misses some. The table includes 150,000 to 200,000 clones, 85% detected once. The source material was peripheral blood. The receptors were sampled from a human donor with acute or convalescent COVID-19. The donor label of this sample is uncertain.

This sequence joins TRBV11-2 and TRBJ2-5; 7 bases are shared with TRBD2. J gave up 2 bases and V 5 bases, and 11 bases lay outside the gene matches. The germline V gene encodes CDR1 SGHAT and CDR2 FQNNGV. The CDR3 runs 16 residues. The chain's CDR3 is CASSPGGRGLQETQYF. CDR3 in DNA: TGTGCCAGCAGCCCCGGAGGTAGGGGACTACAAGAGACCCAGTACTTC.

This clone was observed at least ten times. The chain carries TRBV5-1 and TRBJ2-1; D perhaps matches TRBD1 (6 bases). Germline V lookup: CDR1 SGHRS, CDR2 YFSETQ. Trimming shortened V by 3 bases and J by 8 bases, and 12 bases separated the two germline ends. This CDR3 has 13 residues. The CDR3 sequence: CASSWTVLDEQFF. The DNA for the CDR3 is TGCGCCAGCAGCTGGACAGTTCTGGATGAGCAGTTCTTC.

The chain couples TRBV4-2 to TRBJ2-3; TRBD2 agrees at 13 bases. In germline, CDR1 is LGHNA, CDR2 YNFKEQ. The CDR3 totals 16 residues. V lost 0 bases to trimming and J lost 4 bases; unmatched junction nucleotides: 1. The CDR3 DNA reads TGTGCCAGCAGCCAAGAAGGGACTAGCGGGGCAGATACGCAGTATTTT. Its translation is CASSQEGTSGADTQYF.

The CDR3 nucleotides are TGTGCCAGCAGTTTAAGGGGCTTGGGCAATCAGCCCCAGCATTTT. Its translation: CASSLRGLGNQPQHF. The gene calls are TRBV28 and TRBJ1-5, with D maybe TRBD1 (5 bases). Trimming shortened V by 2 bases and J by 2 bases, and 10 bases separated the two germline ends. The CDR3 spans 15 residues. Germline values: CDR1 MDHEN, CDR2 SYDVKM.

V and J are TRBV7-2 and TRBJ2-3; D call uncertain. V was trimmed by 3 bases and J by 0 bases, leaving 7 bases between them. CDR1 and CDR2 (germline): SGHTA, FQGNSA. The CDR3 runs to 14 residues. CDR3 bases: TGTGCCAGCAGCTTTTCAGGTAGCACAGATACGCAGTATTTT. This sequence encodes CASSFSGSTDTQYF.

The chain has TRBV28 and TRBJ2-5; tentatively, D is TRBD1 (6 bases). CDR1 is MDHEN, CDR2 SYDVKM, per germline. The CDR3 is 16 amino acids. The V end was cut by 2 bases, the J end by 5 bases, with 18 bases between. Here the CDR3 DNA reads TGTGCCAGCAGTTTACCAGATACAGGGTTAGGGGAGACCCAGTACTTC. Protein product: CASSLPDTGLGETQYF.

This clone was seen at least ten times. This chain connects TRBV4-2 to TRBJ2-3, with 9 bases aligning to TRBD1. This CDR3 comprises 15 residues. In germline, CDR1 is LGHNA, CDR2 YNFKEQ. V lost 4 bases, J lost 1 base, and 3 bases stayed unmatched. Here the CDR3 DNA reads TGTGCCAGCAGCCCCCGGACAGGGGGCACAGATACGCAGTATTTT. Translated: CASSPRTGGTDTQYF.

The V gene is TRBV9, the J gene TRBJ1-6, with TRBD1 matching over 11 bases. Looked up from germline, CDR1 is SGDLS and CDR2 is YYNGEE. This CDR3 is 15 amino acids long. The junction had 3 bases not matched to a gene; V was cut back by 3 bases and J by 7 bases. Written as DNA, the CDR3 is TGTGCCAGCAGCGCGGGACAGGGGGGCAATTCACCCCTCCACTTT. This encodes CASSAGQGGNSPLHF.

The rearrangement uses TRBV27 and TRBJ1-2, with D hard to call. V lost 0 bases to trimming and J lost 8 bases, with 13 bases between them. The CDR3 consists of 14 residues. Germline V gene sequence: CDR1 MNHEY, CDR2 SMNVEV (reference sequence). CDR3 sequence: CASSLSGSEKGYTF. DNA of the CDR3: TGTGCCAGCAGTTTATCAGGGAGTGAAAAGGGCTACACCTTC.

The CDR3: CASSPRSGGGTDTQYF. The DNA for the CDR3 is TGTGCCAGCTCACCACGGAGCGGGGGTGGCACAGATACGCAGTATTTT. This rearrangement joins TRBV18 to TRBJ2-3; 8 nucleotides match TRBD2. Germline lookup yields CDR1 KGHSH and CDR2 LQKENI. The J segment lost 1 base and the V segment lost 1 base, leaving 4 bases of the junction unmatched. CDR3 length equals 16 residues.

The chain uses TRBV11-2 and TRBJ1-5; D is perhaps TRBD1 (5 bases). V dropped 3 bases and J dropped 7 bases, with 10 bases sitting between them. This CDR3 spans 13 amino acids. Germline V CDR1 and CDR2: SGHAT, FQNNGV. The CDR3 spells CASSLGGAQPQHF. The CDR3 nucleotides read TGTGCCAGCAGCTTGGGAGGGGCACAGCCCCAGCATTTT.

The chain has TRBV7-7 and TRBJ2-5; the match to TRBD2 covers 8 bases. The length of the CDR3 is 14 residues. V was clipped by 2 bases and J by 5 bases; unmatched bases: 4. CDR1 and CDR2 (germline): SSHAT, FNYEAQ (reference sequence). CDR3 amino acids: CASSLIGGAETQYF. CDR3 in DNA: TGTGCCAGCAGCTTAATCGGGGGGGCGGAGACCCAGTACTTC.

This sequence joins TRBV7-9 and TRBJ1-4; 7 bases are a match to TRBD1. After removal of 7 bases from V and 8 bases from J, the junction contained 10 bases not matched to a gene. The CDR3 has 14 residues. Germline V gives CDR1 SEHNR, CDR2 FQNEAQ (reference sequence). Written as DNA, the CDR3 is TGTGCCAGCATTACGGGGACAGATAAGGAAAAACTGTTTTTT. Amino acids: CASITGTDKEKLFF.

V and J are TRBV6-5 and TRBJ2-7; the match to TRBD1 covers 9 bases. Germline CDR1 is MNHEY and CDR2 is SVGAGI. Trimming removed 2 bases from V and 4 bases from J; junction bases left unmatched: 3. CDR3 length equals 14 residues. The CDR3 DNA reads as TGTGCCAGCAGTTACGCGGACAGGGGTTACGAGCAGTACTTC. Translated, it gives CASSYADRGYEQYF.

The chain uses TRBV2 and TRBJ1-6, with 7 bases matching TRBD1. This CDR3 has 13 amino acids. Germline V gives CDR1 SNHLY, CDR2 FYNNEI. Trimming took 8 bases from V and 13 from J; bases not matched to a gene: 11. The chain's CDR3 is CASYRQGLIPLHF. The CDR3 nucleotides are TGTGCCAGCTATCGACAGGGTCTTATCCCCCTCCACTTT. The full variable domain, with the rest looked up from reference TRBV2 and TRBJ1-6, is EPEVTQTPSHQVTQMGQEVILRCVPISNHLYFYWYRQILGQKVEFLVSFYNNEISEKSEIFDDQFSVERPDGSNFTLKIRSTKLEDSAMYFCASYRQGLIPLHFGNGTRLTVT.